This TCR beta chain was recorded in a study of blood T cell repertoires in COVID-19. Study at large: From the United States, Italy and Spain came samples of acute and convalescent COVID-19.

In the original workflow: Amplified reference gene primers provided the basis for estimating nucleated cell counts. The method was immunoSEQ multiplex PCR; TCRdb's version includes in-frame clones alone and lacks a portion of them. V and J calls and clone size follow that table, whereas D and trimming were derived from the DNA. The sample has some 100,000 clones, over 75% seen once. There are 13 residues in the CDR3. CDR1 is SGHDN and CDR2 is FVKESK in the germline V gene. The V gene lost 6 bases and the J gene lost 2 bases, with 10 bases spanning the gap. Material for sequencing was peripheral blood. The genes are TRBV14 and TRBJ1-2; D is uncertain. The TCR sequence derives from a woman in her sixties with acute or convalescent COVID-19. CDR3 sequence: CASSPDKNYGYTF. As DNA, the CDR3 is TGTGCCAGCAGTCCAGACAAAAACTATGGCTACACCTTC.